Listed below are T cell receptor beta chains from one sample, sequenced in a study of blood T cell repertoires in COVID-19. Profiling relied on immunoSEQ multiplex PCR, and the TCRdb table lists in-frame clones only, not all of them. Counted here are about 150,000 clones, around three quarters occurring once; the ten biggest clones make up around 20%. Sample: PBMCs or T cells enriched from blood (not recorded which). The receptors derive from a woman aged 70 to 79 in a cohort exposed to, infected with or recovered from COVID-19 (not recorded which). CDR3s include the opening cysteine and the closing phenylalanine or tryptophan. Fields, in order: CDR3 protein, CDR3 DNA, D gene, V gene, clone size, J gene, CDR3 length. The D gene is left open where the match is weak. Size is omitted from some rows. Given values are once, few, many or a class for expanded clones.

CATSRDSNYGYTF TGTGCCACCAGCAGAGACTCGAACTATGGCTACACCTTC - TRBV15 once TRBJ1-2 13
CASSDGTSGKGETQYF TGCGCCAGCAGCGATGGGACTAGCGGGAAGGGGGAGACCCAGTACTTC TRBD2 TRBV5-1 - TRBJ2-5 16
CASSQHRAVNYGYTF TGCGCCAGCAGCCAACACAGGGCCGTTAACTATGGCTACACCTTC - TRBV4-3 - TRBJ1-2 15
CASSAKLTGAGTLYTEAFF TGCGCCAGCAGCGCCAAACTGACAGGGGCGGGGACCCTTTACACTGAAGCTTTCTTT TRBD1 TRBV5-1 - TRBJ1-1 19
CASSLRGGVTDTQYF TGTGCCAGCAGCCTACGAGGAGGGGTCACAGATACGCAGTATTTT - TRBV7-2 - TRBJ2-3 15
CASSLDRRIYEQYF TGTGCCAGCAGCCTGGACAGGCGAATTTACGAGCAGTACTTC TRBD1 TRBV7-9 once TRBJ2-7 14
CATSRLAVGRPEQFF TGTGCCACCAGCAGACTAGCGGTGGGCCGCCCGGAGCAGTTCTTC TRBD2 TRBV15 many TRBJ2-1 15
CASSTGTLNTEAFF TGCGCCAGCAGCACGGGGACACTAAACACTGAAGCTTTCTTT - TRBV5-1 - TRBJ1-1 14
CASSPSYRGLGFHNEQFF TGTGCCAGCTCACCATCCTATCGGGGGTTGGGCTTCCACAATGAGCAGTTCTTC - TRBV18 - TRBJ2-1 18
CASSSQGSGNTEAFF TGCGCCAGCAGCTCCCAGGGGTCCGGGAACACTGAAGCTTTCTTT - TRBV5-1 - TRBJ1-1 15
CASSPSESRVEQYF TGTGCCAGCTCACCGTCGGAGAGCAGGGTAGAGCAGTACTTC - TRBV18 - TRBJ2-7 14